The 13 T cell receptor beta chains presented below share a single source sample, sequenced in a study of vaccination and CD4 T cells after COVID-19. The assay that was used to sequence DNA from cultured CD4+ T cells was the Oncomine TCR Beta short-read assay. TCRdb ran MiXCR on the PCR reads and lists one entry per CDR3 protein. The sample lists some 18,000 distinct CDR3 sequences, roughly 45% occurring once. These receptors are not linked to any known antigen. As to treatment: roughly ten-day PBMC culture with coronavirus spike peptide pools or control peptides (ViraFEST assay). The specimen was CD4+ T cells from blood, cultured in vitro. The receptor source for this set is a human donor who had recovered from COVID-19.

This clonotype was counted between two and nine times. The CDR3 DNA reads as TGTGCCAGCAGCCCCCCGGGTGGGCAACTGTTTTTT. It codes for CASSPPGGQLFF. V gene TRBV7-6 combines with J gene TRBJ1-4; D is undetermined. Germline V gene sequence: CDR1 SGHVS, CDR2 FNYEAQ. The length of the CDR3 is 12 residues. The V and J ends lost 5 bases and 12 bases respectively, with 13 bases between them.

This clonotype was recorded only once. V usage is TRBV6-5 and J usage is TRBJ1-1; maybe TRBD1 (6 bases). The V gene's germline CDR1 is MNHEY and CDR2 SVGAGI. Trimming took 4 bases from V and 0 from J, leaving 9 bases between them. This CDR3 is built from 14 residues. CDR3 nucleotides: TGTGCCAGCAGTTTCGGACAGCTGAACACTGAAGCTTTCTTT. It codes for CASSFGQLNTEAFF.

This chain joins TRBV3-1 and TRBJ1-5, with D possibly matching TRBD1 (5 bases). The CDR3 is 14 residues long. Germline V gene data show CDR1 as LGHDT and CDR2 as YNNKEL (reference sequence). The V end lost 3 bases, the J end lost 9 bases, and 15 bases lay between the germline ends. DNA of the CDR3: TGTGCCAGCAGCCATTCGGGGGTAGTAGCGCCCCAGCATTTT. Protein sequence: CASSHSGVVAPQHF.

The chain links TRBV7-6 to TRBJ2-5; a possible D gene is TRBD2 (6 bases). Germline assignment: CDR1 SGHVS and CDR2 FNYEAQ. Trimming stripped 5 bases from V and 5 bases from J, with 24 bases between. The CDR3 is made up of 17 amino acids. CDR3 DNA sequence: TGTGCCAGCAGCCCTGGGCTTGGCGGGGTGGGTGTGGAGACCCAGTACTTC. Translation gives CASSPGLGGVGVETQYF.

The sample holds a few counts of this clonotype. The chain is built from TRBV25-1 and TRBJ2-1; 10 bases match TRBD2. Unmatched junction bases numbered 7, after V lost 5 bases and J lost 6 bases. CDR3 length: 15 residues. Germline V lookup: CDR1 MGHDK, CDR2 SYGVNS. CDR3 sequence (DNA): TGTGCCAGCAGTCCCCTACTAGCGGGGCTCAATGAGCAGTTCTTC. This encodes CASSPLLAGLNEQFF.

The genes are TRBV7-6 and TRBJ2-7; TRBD2 matches 8 bases. Trimming cost V 5 bases and J 4 bases; bases outside gene matches: 7. Per the germline V gene, CDR1 is SGHVS and CDR2 is FNYEAQ. This CDR3 has 14 amino acids. CDR3 sequence: CASSMAGGAYEQYF. In DNA, the CDR3 is TGTGCCAGCAGCATGGCGGGAGGCGCATACGAGCAGTACTTC.

The chain links TRBV19 to TRBJ2-3; no clear D. V dropped 10 bases and J dropped 4 bases, with 15 bases sitting between them. The V gene's germline CDR1 is LNHDA and CDR2 SQIVND (reference sequence). The CDR3 sequence is 13 residues long. CDR3 loop: CATRTASADTQYF. DNA for the CDR3: TGTGCCACTCGGACGGCGTCGGCAGATACGCAGTATTTT.

The rearrangement joins TRBV2 to TRBJ2-7, with 8 bases identical to TRBD2. This CDR3 region has 12 residues. The ends lost 7 bases at V and 6 bases at J; junction bases unmatched: 5. Per the germline V gene, CDR1 is SNHLY and CDR2 is FYNNEI. CDR3 protein: CASKREFSEQYF. CDR3 coding DNA: TGTGCCAGCAAGCGGGAGTTCAGCGAGCAGTACTTC.

The chain combines TRBV4-1 with TRBJ2-1; D is uncertain. This CDR3 has 15 residues. Trimming removed 0 bases from V and 0 bases from J, with 6 bases in between. CDR1 and CDR2 (germline): MGHRA, YSYEKL. CDR3 coding DNA: TGCGCCAGCAGCCAAGACCACAACTCCTACAATGAGCAGTTCTTC. This gives the protein CASSQDHNSYNEQFF.

The chain carries TRBV7-2 and TRBJ2-1, with 7 bases identical to TRBD2. Trimming cost V 5 bases and J 7 bases; bases outside gene matches: 11. The CDR3 spans 15 residues. Looked up from germline, CDR1 is SGHTA and CDR2 is FQGNSA. The CDR3 DNA reads TGTGCCAGCAGCAGGATCAGCGGGATCGGGAATGAGCAGTTCTTC. Its translation: CASSRISGIGNEQFF.

The genes are TRBV20-1 and TRBJ2-5; tentatively, D is TRBD2 (7 bases). Trimming stripped 0 bases from V and 5 bases from J, with 19 bases between. This CDR3 region has 16 residues. The germline CDR1 and CDR2 sequences are DFQATT and SNEGSKA (reference sequence). The CDR3 bases are TGCAGTGCTAGAGATTTAGGGGGGAGGGCCTTCGAGACCCAGTACTTC. It yields the protein CSARDLGGRAFETQYF.

To note about this clonotype: An end of the junction does not agree with germline; a read error may underlie this. The chain employs TRBV7-9 and TRBJ1-5; D not certain. Per the germline V gene, CDR1 is SEHNR and CDR2 is FQNEAQ (reference sequence). The CDR3 is 16 residues long. In DNA, the CDR3 is TGCGCCAGCAGCTTAGGTACCCTTAATAGCAATCAGCCCCAGCATTTT. Translated: CASSLGTLNSNQPQHF.

This clonotype was counted once. The V call is TRBV11-2, the J call TRBJ2-7, with D unclear. The ends were cut back, 2 bases at V and 9 bases at J, with 14 bases in the middle. The CDR3 runs 13 residues. The V gene's germline CDR1 is SGHAT and CDR2 FQNNGV. The CDR3 DNA reads as TGTGCCAGCAGCTTACAGAACCCTCTTGGGCAGTACTTC. Translation: CASSLQNPLGQYF.